This entry lists 22 T cell receptor beta chains sequenced from one sample in a study of chemoradiotherapy in HPV16-positive cancers. The protocol was immunoSEQ multiplex PCR, while the TCRdb copy is restricted to in-frame clones and leaves out a portion. The sample has more than 10,000 clones; around two thirds are singletons. This sample was obtained from a patient who underwent chemoradiotherapy. These receptors all stem from a human donor with HPV-associated anogenital cancer.

V and J are TRBV5-1 and TRBJ2-7; D unresolved. CDR3 length: 13 amino acids. Germline-derived CDR1 and CDR2 are SGHRS and YFSETQ. Between the trimmed V and J ends, which lost 0 bases and 4 bases, there was a span of 8 bases. This chain's CDR3 is CASSLELTYEQYF. CDR3 nucleotides: TGCGCCAGCAGCTTGGAGTTGACATACGAGCAGTACTTC.

This rearrangement joins TRBV6-1 to TRBJ2-7; D remains ambiguous. CDR3 length equals 13 residues. Germline loops: CDR1 MNHNS, CDR2 SASEGT. V gave up 7 bases and J gave up 0 bases, with 10 bases separating them. The CDR3 protein is CASIPHLSYEQYF. The CDR3 DNA is TGTGCCAGCATCCCCCATCTCTCCTACGAGCAGTACTTC.

The table lists this clone with a few counts. The chain uses TRBV6-5 and TRBJ1-5; tentatively, D is TRBD1 (5 bases). The germline gives CDR1 MNHEY, CDR2 SVGAGI. CDR3 length: 11 residues. V dropped 10 bases and J dropped 4 bases, with 8 bases sitting between them. Here the CDR3 reads CATGVNQPQHF. CDR3 DNA sequence: TGTGCCACGGGGGTGAATCAGCCCCAGCATTTT.

This clone has just a few counts. CDR3 sequence: CASSHDHRGEQYF. DNA of the CDR3: TGTGCCAGCAGCCATGACCACAGGGGCGAGCAGTACTTC. The genes are TRBV7-6 and TRBJ2-7; 7 bases align to TRBD1. This CDR3 is built from 13 residues. Germline loops: CDR1 SGHVS, CDR2 FNYEAQ. J gave up 6 bases and V 5 bases, and 7 bases lay outside the gene matches.

J is TRBJ1-1 and V is TRBV4-3, with 8 bases lining up with TRBD1. The germline gives CDR1 LGHNA, CDR2 YSLEER. The CDR3 is 15 amino acids. V gave up 2 bases and J gave up 5 bases; unmatched junction bases: 7. DNA for the CDR3: TGCGCCAGCAGCCAAACTGGACAGGGAGGGACTGAAGCTTTCTTT. Translation: CASSQTGQGGTEAFF.

The chain joins TRBV5-6 to TRBJ2-5, with 8 bases identical to TRBD2. The J segment lost 5 bases and the V segment lost 1 base, leaving 7 bases of the junction unmatched. The CDR3 is made up of 15 amino acids. The V gene's germline CDR1 is SGHDT and CDR2 YYEEEE. The CDR3 bases are TGTGCCAGCAGCTTGCGCCTAGCGGGCCGGGAGACCCAGTACTTC. It is translated as CASSLRLAGRETQYF.

This clone came up once. J is TRBJ2-1 and V is TRBV25-1, with 7 bases matching TRBD2. V was clipped by 3 bases and J by 7 bases; unmatched bases: 3. This CDR3 contains 13 residues. Looked up from germline, CDR1 is MGHDK and CDR2 is SYGVNS. The DNA for the CDR3 is TGTGCCAGCAGTGAGTCCGGGAGGAATGAGCAGTTCTTC. Protein sequence: CASSESGRNEQFF.

The chain recombines TRBV5-1 with TRBJ2-7, with D perhaps being TRBD1 or TRBD2 (6 bases each). Germline loops: CDR1 SGHRS, CDR2 YFSETQ. The CDR3 sequence is 16 residues long. V shed 6 bases and J shed 6 bases, with 25 bases lying between them. For the CDR3, the DNA is TGCGCCAGCACTCAATTGGGTTTCGGAGGGGGAAGCGAGCAGTACTTC. Residues: CASTQLGFGGGSEQYF.

The chain links TRBV6-1 to TRBJ1-2, with a possible D match to TRBD1 (5 bases). V dropped 3 bases and J dropped 8 bases, with 16 bases sitting between them. Germline V gene lookup returns CDR1 MNHNS and CDR2 SASEGT. The CDR3 extends over 14 amino acids. CDR3 region: CASSESQALGGYTF. The CDR3 DNA reads as TGTGCCAGCAGTGAGTCACAGGCGCTGGGGGGCTACACCTTC.

In its sample, this clone was seen a few times. The V and J genes are TRBV10-2 and TRBJ1-5, with unresolved D. Between the trimmed V and J ends, which lost 4 bases and 0 bases, there was a span of 4 bases. Germline V gene sequence: CDR1 WSHSY, CDR2 SAAADI. CDR3 length: 13 amino acids. The CDR3 DNA reads TGCGCCAGCAGTGGAAATAGCAATCAGCCCCAGCATTTT. As protein: CASSGNSNQPQHF.

The chain links TRBV7-9 to TRBJ2-5; no reliable D call. Per germline, CDR1 SEHNR and CDR2 FQNEAQ (reference sequence). Trimming left V 5 bases short and J 5 bases short, with 9 bases between. The CDR3 runs 12 residues. The CDR3 reads CASSLVDETQYF. The CDR3 DNA is TGTGCCAGCAGCCTAGTGGATGAGACCCAGTACTTC. The full variable domain, with the rest looked up from reference TRBV7-9 and TRBJ2-5, is DTGVSQNPRHKITKRGQNVTFRCDPISEHNRLYWYRQTLGQGPEFLTYFQNEAQLEKSRLLSDRFSAERPKGSFSTLEIQRTEQGDSAMYLCASSLVDETQYFGPGTRLLVL.

The rearrangement joins TRBV28 to TRBJ1-5; D not resolved. The germline CDR1 and CDR2 sequences are MDHEN and SYDVKM. CDR3 length equals 12 residues. In DNA, the CDR3 is TGTGGCTCGGACGTTAGCAATCAGCCCCAGCATTTT. This translates into CGSDVSNQPQHF.

The chain carries TRBV18 and TRBJ1-3, with a possible D match to TRBD1 (5 bases). Germline values: CDR1 KGHSH, CDR2 LQKENI. V shed 6 bases and J shed 0 bases, with 12 bases lying between them. The CDR3 is 15 amino acids. The CDR3 DNA follows: TGTGCCAGCTCGGGTGGACAAGCCTCTGGAAACACCATATATTTT. This gives the protein CASSGGQASGNTIYF. Based on the CDR3 plus reference TRBV18 and TRBJ1-3, the full variable domain is NAGVMQNPRHLVRRRGQEARLRCSPMKGHSHVYWYRQLPEEGLKFMVYLQKENIIDESGMPKERFSAEFPKEGPSILRIQQVVRGDSAAYFCASSGGQASGNTIYFGEGSWLTVV.

This clone was recorded a few times. The V and J genes are TRBV15 and TRBJ1-5; D remains ambiguous. The V gene's germline CDR1 is LNHNV and CDR2 YYDKDF (reference sequence). V was cut by 0 bases and J by 6 bases, with 9 bases left in between. CDR3 length: 14 amino acids. In nucleotides, the CDR3 is TGTGCCACCAGCAGAGATCCCAAGGGTCAGCCCCAGCATTTT. Its protein product is CATSRDPKGQPQHF.

This clone was seen a handful of times. CDR3 nucleotide sequence: TGTGCCAGCAGTTTATCTGGCGCAGCCTACGAGCAGTACTTC. Residues: CASSLSGAAYEQYF. V is TRBV27 and J is TRBJ2-7; D is unresolved. Trimming took off 0 bases at V and 2 bases at J, with 8 bases between the two ends. This CDR3 contains 14 residues. Per the germline V gene, CDR1 is MNHEY and CDR2 is SMNVEV (reference sequence).

V gene TRBV5-1 combines with J gene TRBJ2-3, with D possibly being TRBD1 or TRBD2 (5 bases each). V lost 1 base to trimming and J lost 6 bases, with 24 bases between them. This CDR3 is built from 18 residues. CDR1 is SGHRS and CDR2 is YFSETQ in the germline V gene. The CDR3 protein is CASSLSNLGIRARDTQYF. The CDR3 bases are TGCGCCAGCAGCTTGTCCAATCTCGGGATCAGGGCGAGGGATACGCAGTATTTT.

The genes are TRBV4-1 and TRBJ1-1, with TRBD1 as a possible D gene (5 bases). The CDR3 extends over 15 amino acids. Trimming removed 0 bases from V and 1 base from J, with 9 bases in between. CDR1 and CDR2 from the germline V gene are MGHRA and YSYEKL. CDR3 nucleotide sequence: TGCGCCAGCAGCCAAGATGGGCAGGGGAACACTGAAGCTTTCTTT. Amino acids: CASSQDGQGNTEAFF.

V and J are TRBV5-1 and TRBJ2-2; 7 positions agree with TRBD1. J gave up 3 bases and V 7 bases, and 6 bases lay outside the gene matches. In germline, CDR1 is SGHRS, CDR2 YFSETQ. The CDR3 runs 14 residues. The CDR3 coding sequence is TGCGCCAGCTCCCGACAGGGTGACACCGGGGAGCTGTTTTTT. This codes for CASSRQGDTGELFF.

The chain recombines TRBV6-1 with TRBJ1-3, with D perhaps matching TRBD1 (6 bases). V was cut by 7 bases and J by 7 bases, with 17 bases left in between. The CDR3 has 14 residues. From germline, CDR1 is MNHNS and CDR2 SASEGT. In DNA form, the CDR3 reads TGTGCCAGCATCCTACAGGGCATGGGGAACACCATATATTTT. Protein sequence: CASILQGMGNTIYF.

V is TRBV9 and J is TRBJ2-7; a possible D gene is TRBD1 (6 bases). Between the trimmed V and J ends, which lost 0 bases and 4 bases, there was a span of 8 bases. The CDR3 loop spans 13 amino acids. The germline gives CDR1 SGDLS, CDR2 YYNGEE. The CDR3 protein is CASSVGGQYEQYF. CDR3 sequence (DNA): TGTGCCAGCAGCGTAGGGGGACAATACGAGCAGTACTTC.

This clone was seen only a few times. CDR3 nucleotides: TGTGCCAGCAGCCTTGTAACACAGGGAAGCGAGACCCAGTACTTC. Protein: CASSLVTQGSETQYF. V and J are TRBV14 and TRBJ2-5; possibly TRBD1 for D (6 bases). The CDR3 consists of 15 residues. Germline values: CDR1 SGHDN, CDR2 FVKESK. V dropped 4 bases and J dropped 5 bases, with 17 bases sitting between them. The full variable domain, in which reference TRBV14 and TRBJ2-5 provide the parts outside the CDR3, is EAGVTQFPSHSVIEKGQTVTLRCDPISGHDNLYWYRRVMGKEIKFLLHFVKESKQDESGMPNNRFLAERTGGTYSTLKVQPAELEDSGVYFCASSLVTQGSETQYFGPGTRLLVL.

This clone was recorded once. The chain recombines TRBV5-1 with TRBJ2-2; 14 bases line up with TRBD2. The CDR3 is made up of 16 amino acids. CDR1 and CDR2 from the germline V gene are SGHRS and YFSETQ. V lost 3 bases, J lost 6 bases, and 4 bases stayed unmatched. In nucleotides, the CDR3 is TGCGCCAGCAGCTGGGGACTAGCGGGAGTCCCCGGGGAGCTGTTTTTT. This gives the protein CASSWGLAGVPGELFF.